This T cell receptor beta chain was recovered during a study of T-cell reconstitution after alpha-beta-depleted transplantation in children. Study-level findings and limits: Several hundred rapidly expanded clones from non-depleted graft cells reportedly supplied alpha-beta T cells about two months post-transplant. Where some patients showed high TCRbeta diversity at day 60, it came from recipient T cells and thymic progenitors that had survived. One year post-transplant, T-cell counts and diversity were largely derived from T cells produced anew.

Of note for this clonotype: The target antigen is unknown.

The V gene lost 5 bases and the J gene lost 7 bases, with 16 bases spanning the gap. CDR3 length equals 14 residues. CDR1 SGDLS and CDR2 YYNGEE come from the germline V gene. Unique molecular identifiers were incorporated during preparation of the TCRbeta library. From the PCR reads, TCRdb called clonotypes with MiXCR, one entry per CDR3 protein. The sample has 500,000 to 650,000 distinct CDR3 sequences, approximately 12% seen once. This clonotype was obtained from a male patient younger than 18 who had a stem cell transplant for acute myeloid leukemia, so the T cells may come from the graft donor. The sample in question was PBMCs, mostly from graft donor cells, obtained 360 days after TCRalphabeta/CD19-depleted stem cell transplant. The V gene is TRBV9, the J gene TRBJ2-1, with unresolved D. The CDR3 spells CASSRSPRSNEQFF. For the CDR3, the DNA is TGTGCCAGCAGTCGGAGTCCCAGGAGTAATGAGCAGTTCTTC.